This is a list of T cell receptor beta chains from one sample in a study of shared T cell receptors in the human thymus. Some clones are missing from TCRdb's copy, which holds only in-frame ones; the method was immunoSEQ multiplex PCR. The sample lists about 380,000 clones, 95% occurring once. The sequenced sample consisted of thymocytes. The receptor source for this set is a human donor. Both conserved end residues are part of each CDR3. D genes are given only for firm matches. For some rows the clone size is stated as once, few or many, or as a class when expanded; others skip it.

j_call v_call d_call clone_size cdr3_aa cdr3_nt
TRBJ2-5 TRBV12-2 NA NA CASRPSVQREETQYF TGTGCAAGTCGCCCAAGCGTCCAGCGAGAAGAGACCCAGTACTTC
TRBJ1-1 TRBV6-5 TRBD1 NA CASTDRGHTEAFF TGTGCCAGCACCGACAGGGGGCACACTGAAGCTTTCTTT
TRBJ2-3 TRBV6-4 TRBD2 NA CASSDSRTSGRRSTDTQYF TGTGCCAGCAGTGACTCAAGGACTAGCGGGAGACGGAGCACAGATACGCAGTATTTT
TRBJ2-7 TRBV10-3 TRBD1 once CAIKEDRASYEQYF TGTGCCATCAAAGAGGACAGGGCCTCCTACGAGCAGTACTTC
TRBJ2-3 TRBV18 NA NA CASSPQGITDTQYF TGTGCCAGCTCACCCCAGGGGATCACAGATACGCAGTATTTT
TRBJ2-7 TRBV10-1 NA NA CASSVPAGLIGEQYF TGCGCCAGCAGCGTACCGGCGGGACTGATCGGTGAGCAGTACTTC
TRBJ1-2 TRBV25-1 NA NA CASSDRGDTTQANYGYTF TGTGCCAGCAGTGATAGGGGGGACACCACCCAAGCTAACTATGGCTACACCTTC
TRBJ2-7 TRBV2 TRBD2 NA CASSLGLDCYEQYF TGTGCCAGCAGTTTGGGACTAGACTGCTACGAGCAGTACTTC
TRBJ1-1 TRBV2 NA NA CASSGLEAFF TGTGCCAGCTCTGGGCTTGAAGCTTTCTTT
TRBJ2-7 TRBV7-9 NA NA CASSLTMPQGRGVGDEQYF TGTGCCAGCAGCTTAACGATGCCCCAAGGTAGGGGGGTAGGCGACGAGCAGTACTTC
TRBJ1-2 TRBV28 NA NA CASSFLLKGTNYGYTF TGTGCCAGCAGTTTCCTGCTCAAGGGCACTAACTATGGCTACACCTTC
TRBJ1-1 TRBV7-4 TRBD1 once CASSLPRDSRSYTEAFF TGTGCCAGCAGCTTGCCAAGGGACAGCCGGTCGTACACTGAAGCTTTCTTT
TRBJ2-3 TRBV19 NA NA CASRGRAQYF TGTGCCTCCCGGGGGAGAGCGCAGTATTTT
TRBJ2-5 TRBV5-6 TRBD2 NA CASSPPGLAGANQETQYF TGTGCCAGCAGCCCCCCGGGACTAGCGGGAGCAAACCAAGAGACCCAGTACTTC
TRBJ2-3 TRBV6-5 NA NA CASSYSPGCDTQYF TGTGCCAGCAGTTACTCCCCAGGGTGTGATACGCAGTATTTT
TRBJ2-2 TRBV5-4 TRBD2 NA CASSLWEGNTGELFF TGTGCCAGCAGCTTGTGGGAGGGGAACACCGGGGAGCTGTTTTTT
TRBJ2-7 TRBV5-1 TRBD2 NA CASSLASGRIYEQYF TGCGCCAGCAGCTTGGCTAGCGGGAGGATATACGAGCAGTACTTC
TRBJ1-6 TRBV27 NA NA CASSLSRQGYNSPLHF TGTGCCAGCAGTTTATCTCGGCAGGGATATAATTCACCCCTCCACTTT
TRBJ2-1 TRBV27 NA NA CATKWNFGSVNEQFF TGTGCCACCAAGTGGAACTTCGGGAGCGTCAATGAGCAGTTCTTC
TRBJ1-2 TRBV7-9 NA once CASSTRRGEDVYTF TGTGCCAGCAGCACTCGGAGGGGGGAGGATGTCTACACCTTC
TRBJ1-2 TRBV11-2 NA NA CASRTRGHGYTF TGTGCCAGCAGGACCCGAGGGCATGGCTACACCTTC
TRBJ2-3 TRBV7-2 NA NA CASSLVWGRTDTQYF TGTGCCAGCAGCTTAGTGTGGGGGAGGACAGATACGCAGTATTTT
TRBJ2-7 TRBV7-9 TRBD1 NA CASSLTDRGSYEQYF TGTGCCAGCAGCTTAACGGACAGGGGCTCCTACGAGCAGTACTTC
TRBJ2-1 TRBV12-5 TRBD2 NA CASGLLGLAGGYEQFF TGTGCTAGTGGTTTGTTGGGACTAGCGGGAGGGTATGAGCAGTTCTTC
TRBJ2-1 TRBV28 NA once CASSLWVGEQFF TGTGCCAGCAGTTTATGGGTGGGGGAGCAGTTCTTC
TRBJ1-2 TRBV27 NA NA CASSLTRDYGYTF TGTGCCAGCAGTTTGACCAGGGACTATGGCTACACCTTC
TRBJ2-2 TRBV11-2 NA NA CASSLNTGELFF TGTGCCAGCAGCCTGAACACCGGGGAGCTGTTTTTT
TRBJ1-5 TRBV27 TRBD1 NA CASSPLTGGISQPQHF TGTGCCAGCAGTCCTCTGACAGGGGGCATCTCCCAGCCCCAGCATTTT
TRBJ1-4 TRBV9 TRBD1 once CASSVDSGGTAGAGNEKLFF TGTGCCAGCAGCGTAGATAGTGGGGGGACAGCCGGGGCGGGTAATGAAAAACTGTTTTTT
TRBJ2-3 TRBV19 NA NA CATARGSTDTQYF TGTGCCACCGCCCGGGGCTCAACAGATACGCAGTATTTT
TRBJ1-1 TRBV14 NA NA CASSQGGVPVLAFF TGTGCCAGCAGCCAAGGAGGTGTACCGGTCTTAGCTTTCTTT
TRBJ2-5 TRBV4-2 TRBD2 NA CASSPPPGTSGSKEGEETQYF TGTGCCAGCAGCCCTCCCCCGGGGACTAGCGGGAGTAAGGAGGGAGAAGAGACCCAGTACTTC
TRBJ2-1 TRBV27 TRBD2 NA CASSYALDGGNEQFF TGTGCCAGCAGTTATGCCCTGGACGGGGGGAATGAGCAGTTCTTC
TRBJ2-7 TRBV28 TRBD2 once CASGPGGSISYEQYF TGTGCCAGCGGACCGGGCGGGAGTATTTCCTACGAGCAGTACTTC
TRBJ2-7 TRBV7-9 TRBD2 NA CASTEIAGGPYEQYF TGTGCCAGCACCGAAATAGCGGGAGGGCCGTACGAGCAGTACTTC
TRBJ2-7 TRBV6-5 TRBD1 NA CASSYARTGGNYEQYF TGTGCCAGCAGTTACGCGCGGACAGGGGGGAACTACGAGCAGTACTTC
TRBJ1-1 TRBV6-1 TRBD1 NA CASSGTRGRNTEAFF TGTGCCAGCAGTGGGACCAGGGGGCGGAACACTGAAGCTTTCTTT
TRBJ2-6 TRBV5-6 TRBD1 NA CASSAGDSPTPGANVLTF TGTGCCAGCAGCGCCGGGGACAGTCCAACCCCTGGGGCCAACGTCCTGACTTTC
TRBJ1-2 TRBV6-4 TRBD1 NA CASSEQTGNYGYTF TGTGCCAGCAGTGAACAGACAGGGAACTATGGCTACACCTTC
TRBJ2-7 TRBV28 NA NA CASSLLVGKSQQGGYEQYF TGTGCCAGCAGTTTATTGGTGGGGAAGAGTCAACAGGGTGGATACGAGCAGTACTTC
TRBJ2-3 TRBV18 TRBD2 NA CASSPPRGRQAGGPADTQYF TGTGCCAGCTCACCACCCAGGGGGCGCCAAGCGGGAGGGCCAGCAGATACGCAGTATTTT
TRBJ2-1 TRBV19 TRBD2 NA CASRAGGPYNEQFF TGTGCCAGTAGAGCGGGAGGGCCATACAATGAGCAGTTCTTC
TRBJ2-3 TRBV7-2 TRBD2 NA CASSLVAGGAVDTQYF TGTGCCAGCAGCTTAGTAGCGGGAGGGGCGGTGGATACGCAGTATTTT